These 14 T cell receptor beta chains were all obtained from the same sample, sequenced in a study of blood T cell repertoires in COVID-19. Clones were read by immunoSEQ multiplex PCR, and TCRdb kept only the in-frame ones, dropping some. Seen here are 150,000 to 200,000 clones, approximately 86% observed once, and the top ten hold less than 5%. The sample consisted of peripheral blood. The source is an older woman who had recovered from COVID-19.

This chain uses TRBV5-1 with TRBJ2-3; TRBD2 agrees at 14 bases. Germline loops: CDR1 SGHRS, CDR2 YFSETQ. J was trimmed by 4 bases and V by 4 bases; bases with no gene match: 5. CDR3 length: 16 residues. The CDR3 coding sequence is TGCGCCAGCAGCACTGGACTAGCGGGGGGATCAGATACGCAGTATTTT. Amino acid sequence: CASSTGLAGGSDTQYF.

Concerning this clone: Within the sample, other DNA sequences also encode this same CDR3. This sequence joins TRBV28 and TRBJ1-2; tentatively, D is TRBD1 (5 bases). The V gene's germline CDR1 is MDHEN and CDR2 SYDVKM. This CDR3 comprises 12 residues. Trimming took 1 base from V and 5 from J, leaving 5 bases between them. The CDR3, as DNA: TGTGCCAGCAGTTTATCAGGGTATGGCTACACCTTC. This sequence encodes CASSLSGYGYTF.

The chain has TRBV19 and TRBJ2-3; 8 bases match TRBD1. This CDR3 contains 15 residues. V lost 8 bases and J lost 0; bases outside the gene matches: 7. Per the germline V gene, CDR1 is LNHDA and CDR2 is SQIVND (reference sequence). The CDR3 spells CASCKTGASTDTQYF. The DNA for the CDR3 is TGTGCCAGTTGTAAGACAGGGGCTAGCACAGATACGCAGTATTTT.

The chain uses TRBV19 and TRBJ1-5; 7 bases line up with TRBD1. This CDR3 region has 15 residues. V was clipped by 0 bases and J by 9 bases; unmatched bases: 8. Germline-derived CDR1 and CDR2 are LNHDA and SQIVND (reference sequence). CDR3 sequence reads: CASSIDHRGPWPQHF. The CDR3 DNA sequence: TGTGCCAGTAGTATAGATCACAGGGGACCCTGGCCCCAGCATTTT.

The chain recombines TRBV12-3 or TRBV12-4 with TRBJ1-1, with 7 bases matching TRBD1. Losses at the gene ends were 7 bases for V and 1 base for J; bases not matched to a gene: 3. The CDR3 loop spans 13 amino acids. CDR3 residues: CASMRQGNTEAFF. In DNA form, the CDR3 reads TGTGCCAGCATGCGACAGGGGAACACTGAAGCTTTCTTT.

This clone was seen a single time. The CDR3 coding sequence is TGTGCCAGCACAGACAGCATGAACACTGAAGCTTTCTTT. Protein: CASTDSMNTEAFF. V usage is TRBV28 and J usage is TRBJ1-1; D perhaps matches TRBD1 (5 bases). Germline CDR1 reads MDHEN; CDR2 reads SYDVKM. V shed 7 bases and J shed 0 bases, with 9 bases lying between them. The CDR3 extends over 13 amino acids.

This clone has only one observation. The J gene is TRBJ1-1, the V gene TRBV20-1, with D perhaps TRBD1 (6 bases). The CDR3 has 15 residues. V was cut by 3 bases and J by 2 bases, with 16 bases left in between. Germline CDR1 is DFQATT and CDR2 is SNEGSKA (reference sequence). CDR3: CSASRGMTVNTEAFF. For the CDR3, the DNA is TGCAGTGCTAGTAGGGGGATGACAGTAAACACTGAAGCTTTCTTT.

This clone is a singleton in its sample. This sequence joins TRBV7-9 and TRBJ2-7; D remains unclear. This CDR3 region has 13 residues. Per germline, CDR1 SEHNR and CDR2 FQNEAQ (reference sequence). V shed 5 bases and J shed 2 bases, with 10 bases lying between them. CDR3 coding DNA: TGTGCCAGCAGCATCGACAACCCCTACGAGCAGTACTTC. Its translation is CASSIDNPYEQYF.

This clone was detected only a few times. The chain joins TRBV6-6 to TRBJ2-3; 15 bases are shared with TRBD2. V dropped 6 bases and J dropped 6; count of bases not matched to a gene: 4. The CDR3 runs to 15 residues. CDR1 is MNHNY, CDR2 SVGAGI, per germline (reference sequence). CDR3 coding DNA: TGTGCCAGCAGCTTCGGACTAGCGGGGGGGGATACGCAGTATTTT. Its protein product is CASSFGLAGGDTQYF.

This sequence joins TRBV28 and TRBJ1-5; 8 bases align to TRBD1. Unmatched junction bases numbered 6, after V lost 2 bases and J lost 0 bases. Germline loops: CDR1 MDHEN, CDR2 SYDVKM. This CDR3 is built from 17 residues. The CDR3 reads CASSLETGDHSNQPQHF. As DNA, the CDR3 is TGTGCCAGCAGTTTAGAGACAGGGGACCATAGCAATCAGCCCCAGCATTTT.

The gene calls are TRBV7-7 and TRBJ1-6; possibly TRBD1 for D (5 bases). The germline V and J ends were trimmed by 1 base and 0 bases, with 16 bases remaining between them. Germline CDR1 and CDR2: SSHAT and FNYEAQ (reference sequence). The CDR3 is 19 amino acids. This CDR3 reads CASSLGGRQNSSYNSPLHF. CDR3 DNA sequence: TGTGCCAGCAGCTTAGGGGGAAGACAGAACAGCTCCTATAATTCACCCCTCCACTTT.

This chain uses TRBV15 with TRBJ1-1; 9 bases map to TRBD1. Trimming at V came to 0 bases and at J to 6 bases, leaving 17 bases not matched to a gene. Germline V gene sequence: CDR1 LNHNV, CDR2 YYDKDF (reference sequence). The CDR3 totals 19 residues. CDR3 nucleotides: TGTGCCACCAGCAGAGACTCAAGAGGACAGGGGATTCTTGGGTCTGAAGCTTTCTTT. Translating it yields CATSRDSRGQGILGSEAFF.

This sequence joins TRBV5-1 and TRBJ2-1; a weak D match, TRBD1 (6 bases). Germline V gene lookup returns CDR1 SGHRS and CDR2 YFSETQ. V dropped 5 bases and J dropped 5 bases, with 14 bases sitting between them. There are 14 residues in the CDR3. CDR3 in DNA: TGCGCCAGCAGTTTACAGGGCCGGAACAATGAGCAGTTCTTC. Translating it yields CASSLQGRNNEQFF. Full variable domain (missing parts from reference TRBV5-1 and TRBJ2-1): KAGVTQTPRYLIKTRGQQVTLSCSPISGHRSVSWYQQTPGQGLQFLFEYFSETQRNKGNFPGRFSGRQFSNSRSEMNVSTLELGDSALYLCASSLQGRNNEQFFGPGTRLTVL.

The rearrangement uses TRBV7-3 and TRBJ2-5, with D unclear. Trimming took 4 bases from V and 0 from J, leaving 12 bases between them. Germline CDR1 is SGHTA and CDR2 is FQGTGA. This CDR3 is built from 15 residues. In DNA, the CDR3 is TGTGCCAGCAGCTCATTTCTAGTTCACCAAGAGACCCAGTACTTC. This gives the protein CASSSFLVHQETQYF.